These 31 T cell receptor beta chains were sequenced from one sample in a study of shared clonotypes between healthy human individuals. The assay was immunoSEQ multiplex PCR, and TCRdb's table has in-frame clones only and misses some. In the table there are millions of clones, around 94% of which are singletons. Sample: naive CD4+ T cells sorted from blood. As to subset: CD45RA+ positively selected. Receptors were obtained from a man in his late teens or twenties in good health.

The gene calls are TRBV9 and TRBJ2-1; D gene unclear. The V and J ends lost 0 bases and 6 bases respectively, with 10 bases between them. CDR1 is SGDLS and CDR2 is YYNGEE in the germline V gene. CDR3 length equals 14 residues. The CDR3 reads CASSVAWASNEQFF. CDR3 nucleotides: TGTGCCAGCAGCGTAGCTTGGGCTTCCAATGAGCAGTTCTTC.

This chain joins TRBV18 and TRBJ2-7, with D perhaps matching TRBD1 or TRBD2 (5 bases each). Trimming stripped 2 bases from V and 5 bases from J, with 13 bases between. The germline CDR1 and CDR2 sequences are KGHSH and LQKENI. CDR3 size: 14 residues. The chain's CDR3 is CASSPKGTLDEQYF. The DNA for the CDR3 is TGTGCCAGCTCACCAAAGGGGACCCTCGACGAGCAGTACTTC.

The chain carries TRBV7-2 and TRBJ2-1; D gene unclear. V was clipped by 4 bases and J by 8 bases, with 9 bases between them. CDR3 length: 12 amino acids. Germline V gene sequence: CDR1 SGHTA, CDR2 FQGNSA. DNA for the CDR3: TGTGCCAGCAGCTACCTATCCGATGAGCAGTTCTTC. This codes for CASSYLSDEQFF.

J is TRBJ2-3 and V is TRBV12-5; the match to TRBD1 covers 7 bases. This CDR3 is built from 17 residues. In germline, CDR1 is LGHNT, CDR2 FRNRAP. J lost 0 bases, V lost 0 bases, and 6 bases had no gene match. This CDR3 is CASGLVLRGLSTDTQYF. CDR3 sequence (DNA): TGTGCTAGTGGTTTGGTACTGAGGGGGCTAAGCACAGATACGCAGTATTTT.

The V and J genes are TRBV6-1 and TRBJ2-7; no reliable D call. The CDR3 spans 12 residues. V was cut by 7 bases and J by 5 bases, with 12 bases left in between. Germline V CDR1 and CDR2: MNHNS, SASEGT. The CDR3 coding sequence is TGTGCCAGCAAAACGTTCCCCCACGAGCAGTACTTC. This gives the protein CASKTFPHEQYF.

In this sample, this clone turned up once. The same CDR3 also results from other DNA sequences found in this sample. The rearrangement joins TRBV5-4 to TRBJ2-3; 7 positions match TRBD1. Germline-derived CDR1 and CDR2 are SGHNT and YYREEE (reference sequence). There are 15 residues in the CDR3. V gave up 0 bases and J gave up 2 bases; unmatched junction bases: 3. CDR3 residues: CASSLVDRDTDTQYF. Here the CDR3 DNA reads TGTGCCAGCAGCTTGGTAGACAGGGACACAGATACGCAGTATTTT.

The chain couples TRBV5-1 to TRBJ1-3, with a weak D call TRBD1 (6 bases). The V end lost 0 bases, the J end lost 2 bases, and 9 bases lay between the germline ends. CDR1 and CDR2 (germline): SGHRS, YFSETQ. This CDR3 has 15 residues. The DNA for the CDR3 is TGCGCCAGCAGCTTGGACACAGGGACTGGAAACACCATATATTTT. Translating it yields CASSLDTGTGNTIYF.

V usage is TRBV5-5 and J usage is TRBJ1-3; D might be TRBD1 (6 bases). In germline, CDR1 is SGHKS, CDR2 YYEKEE (reference sequence). The CDR3 is 15 residues long. V was clipped by 2 bases and J by 5 bases, with 14 bases between them. In DNA, the CDR3 is TGTGCCAGCAGCTTCTACGGGGGGCAAAGAAACACCATATATTTT. As protein: CASSFYGGQRNTIYF.

The chain recombines TRBV5-5 with TRBJ2-5; D gene unclear. CDR1 is SGHKS, CDR2 YYEKEE, per germline (reference sequence). There are 12 residues in the CDR3. V was shortened by 3 bases and J by 5 bases, with 8 bases between the two germline ends. CDR3 amino acids: CASSSRVETQYF. As DNA, the CDR3 is TGTGCCAGCAGCTCCCGAGTCGAGACCCAGTACTTC.

The genes are TRBV9 and TRBJ2-3; 11 nucleotides agree with TRBD2. The J segment lost 6 bases and the V segment lost 0 bases, leaving 12 bases of the junction unmatched. From germline, CDR1 is SGDLS and CDR2 YYNGEE. The CDR3 consists of 18 residues. CDR3 sequence: CASSVVGSSGRIGDTQYF. DNA for the CDR3: TGTGCCAGCAGCGTAGTAGGGTCTAGCGGGAGGATAGGGGATACGCAGTATTTT.

The J gene is TRBJ2-5, the V gene TRBV30; D is tentatively TRBD1 or TRBD2 (5 bases each). The CDR3 runs 14 residues. With 3 bases removed from V and 6 bases from J, the gap between germline ends came to 17 bases. Germline V CDR1 and CDR2: GTSNPN, SVGIG (reference sequence). The CDR3 sequence: CAWRAGRAYQTQYF. For the CDR3, the DNA is TGTGCCTGGAGGGCGGGCAGGGCTTACCAGACCCAGTACTTC.

The V call is TRBV5-4, the J call TRBJ2-5; 12 bases are a match to TRBD2. Germline assignment: CDR1 SGHNT and CDR2 YYREEE (reference sequence). With V trimmed by 4 bases and J by 2 bases, 6 bases remained unmatched. The CDR3 contains 16 residues. CDR3 residues: CASSPGLAGRQETQYF. CDR3 coding DNA: TGTGCCAGCAGCCCTGGACTAGCGGGACGACAAGAGACCCAGTACTTC. Full variable domain (missing parts from reference TRBV5-4 and TRBJ2-5): ETGVTQSPTHLIKTRGQQVTLRCSSQSGHNTVSWYQQALGQGPQFIFQYYREEENGRGNFPPRFSGLQFPNYSSELNVNALELDDSALYLCASSPGLAGRQETQYFGPGTRLLVL.

The chain uses TRBV6-4 and TRBJ2-1; TRBD2 matches 8 bases. This CDR3 is 15 amino acids long. Germline V lookup: CDR1 MRHNA, CDR2 SNTAGT. Losses at the gene ends were 5 bases for V and 4 bases for J; bases not matched to a gene: 7. CDR3 in amino acids: CASSTERGTYNEQFF. Here the CDR3 DNA reads TGTGCCAGCAGTACAGAGCGGGGGACTTACAATGAGCAGTTCTTC.

Details on this clone: The sample contains more than one DNA sequence encoding this CDR3. The chain uses TRBV5-1 and TRBJ1-1; perhaps TRBD1 as D (5 bases). The CDR3 has 13 residues. The germline V gene encodes CDR1 SGHRS and CDR2 YFSETQ. Trimming left V 4 bases short and J 0 bases short, with 7 bases between. The CDR3 DNA follows: TGCGCCAGCAGCCTGGGGCTGAACACTGAAGCTTTCTTT. Its protein product is CASSLGLNTEAFF.

The chain employs TRBV7-8 and TRBJ2-1; 8 positions agree with TRBD1. Germline V gene lookup returns CDR1 SGHVS and CDR2 FQNEAQ. The CDR3 is made up of 13 amino acids. V dropped 6 bases and J dropped 8; count of bases not matched to a gene: 6. The CDR3 DNA reads as TGTGCCAGCAGTCCCGACAGGGGTTATGAGCAGTTCTTC. Translating it yields CASSPDRGYEQFF.

V and J are TRBV11-2 and TRBJ1-3; D is uncertain. The CDR3 spans 17 residues. From germline, CDR1 is SGHAT and CDR2 FQNNGV. The V and J ends lost 1 base and 4 bases respectively, with 17 bases between them. The CDR3 spells CASSLVGGKSVGNTIYF. CDR3 nucleotides: TGTGCCAGCAGCTTAGTTGGAGGGAAGAGCGTCGGAAACACCATATATTTT.

This chain's CDR3 is CSVLQQPGETQYF. CDR3 DNA: TGCAGCGTCCTGCAACAACCGGGGGAGACCCAGTACTTC. The chain recombines TRBV29-1 with TRBJ2-5, with a weak D call TRBD2 (5 bases). The CDR3 spans 13 residues. Trimming shortened V by 6 bases and J by 5 bases, and 16 bases separated the two germline ends. Germline values: CDR1 SQVTM, CDR2 ANQGSEA. The full variable domain, its missing parts supplied by reference TRBV29-1 and TRBJ2-5, is SAVISQKPSRDICQRGTSLTIQCQVDSQVTMMFWYRQQPGQSLTLIATANQGSEATYESGFVIDKFPISRPNLTFSTLTVSNMSPEDSSIYLCSVLQQPGETQYFGPGTRLLVL.

The chain carries TRBV5-6 and TRBJ1-3; D call uncertain. Looked up from germline, CDR1 is SGHDT and CDR2 is YYEEEE. The CDR3 is 17 residues long. The germline V and J ends were trimmed by 1 base and 0 bases, with 14 bases remaining between them. CDR3 nucleotide sequence: TGTGCCAGCAGCTTGAGCTTGCAGGTAGACTCTGGAAACACCATATATTTT. Translation: CASSLSLQVDSGNTIYF.

This chain uses TRBV9 with TRBJ1-2; 9 nucleotides line up with TRBD1. This CDR3 is 15 amino acids long. The V segment lost 4 bases and the J segment 7 bases; nucleotides outside the gene matches: 11. CDR1 and CDR2 from the germline V gene are SGDLS and YYNGEE. The CDR3 reads CASSPGTGRETGYTF. The DNA of the CDR3 is TGTGCCAGCAGCCCAGGGACAGGGCGGGAAACTGGCTACACCTTC. The whole variable domain, remainder taken from reference TRBV9 and TRBJ1-2, is DSGVTQTPKHLITATGQRVTLRCSPRSGDLSVYWYQQSLDQGLQFLIQYYNGEERAKGNILERFSAQQFPDLHSELNLSSLELGDSALYFCASSPGTGRETGYTFGSGTRLTVV.

The chain employs TRBV5-4 and TRBJ1-2; no firm D call. CDR3 length equals 13 residues. Trimming left V 2 bases short and J 2 bases short, with 7 bases between. CDR1 is SGHNT and CDR2 is YYREEE in the germline V gene (reference sequence). In DNA, the CDR3 is TGTGCCAGCAGCTTCCAAGGAAACTATGGCTACACCTTC. Its translation is CASSFQGNYGYTF.

This rearrangement joins TRBV6-5 to TRBJ2-1; 10 bases align to TRBD1. The V and J ends lost 4 bases and 7 bases, in that order; junction bases with no gene match: 1. The V gene's germline CDR1 is MNHEY and CDR2 SVGAGI. This CDR3 is built from 13 residues. Here the CDR3 DNA reads TGTGCCAGCAGTTGGGACAGGGGTAATGAGCAGTTCTTC. Its translation is CASSWDRGNEQFF.

The chain carries TRBV30 and TRBJ1-5; the D gene is possibly TRBD1 (5 bases). Germline CDR1 GTSNPN, CDR2 SVGIG (reference sequence). This CDR3 comprises 15 residues. V gave up 5 bases and J gave up 0 bases, with 14 bases separating them. The chain's CDR3 is CAWGGPVNSNQPQHF. The CDR3 DNA reads as TGTGCCTGGGGGGGTCCCGTGAATAGCAATCAGCCCCAGCATTTT.

This chain joins TRBV6-5 and TRBJ2-7; D gene uncertain. V was pared by 4 bases and J by 6 bases, with 7 bases between. The germline V gene encodes CDR1 MNHEY and CDR2 SVGAGI. The CDR3 consists of 11 residues. This chain's CDR3 is CASSWSAEQYF. Written as DNA, the CDR3 is TGTGCCAGCAGTTGGTCGGCCGAGCAGTACTTC.

This clone appeared once. DNA of the CDR3: TGTGCCAGCAGCTTAGACCGGCGCGGGTTCCGGGAGCAGTTCTTC. It yields the protein CASSLDRRGFREQFF. The chain carries TRBV7-2 and TRBJ2-1, with a weak D call TRBD2 (5 bases). With 1 base removed from V and 10 bases from J, the gap between germline ends came to 17 bases. The V gene's germline CDR1 is SGHTA and CDR2 FQGNSA. This CDR3 has 15 amino acids.

This chain joins TRBV5-4 and TRBJ2-7, with 7 bases fitting TRBD1. The CDR3 loop spans 14 amino acids. The germline CDR1 and CDR2 sequences are SGHNT and YYREEE (reference sequence). Trimming cost V 5 bases and J 1 base; bases outside gene matches: 6. The CDR3 DNA reads TGTGCCAGCAGGGACAGGTCAGGTTCCTACGAGCAGTACTTC. The encoded protein is CASRDRSGSYEQYF.

The CDR3 sequence is CAISTGERTEAFF. CDR3 DNA sequence: TGTGCCATCAGTACAGGGGAACGGACTGAAGCTTTCTTT. The chain combines TRBV10-3 with TRBJ1-1; 7 bases line up with TRBD1. This CDR3 has 13 amino acids. Germline V gene data show CDR1 as ENHRY and CDR2 as SYGVKD. Trimming took 5 bases from V and 5 from J; bases not matched to a gene: 5.

This chain joins TRBV2 and TRBJ1-1; 10 nucleotides agree with TRBD1. The trim removed 6 bases at V and 5 bases at J, leaving 6 bases unmatched. CDR1 is SNHLY and CDR2 is FYNNEI in the germline V gene. The CDR3 is made up of 14 amino acids. The DNA for the CDR3 is TGTGCCAGCAGGTGGGACAGGGGAACGACTGAAGCTTTCTTT. It translates to CASRWDRGTTEAFF.

The chain combines TRBV5-6 with TRBJ2-3; no definite D call. The CDR3 runs 13 residues. V lost 0 bases, J lost 4 bases, and 6 bases lay in between. Germline V gene sequence: CDR1 SGHDT, CDR2 YYEEEE. CDR3 DNA: TGTGCCAGCAGCTTGGCCAACCCAGATACGCAGTATTTT. Translation gives CASSLANPDTQYF.

The genes are TRBV7-2 and TRBJ2-5, with 9 bases that match TRBD1. Gene TRBJ2-7 matches the end of the DNA better, so the J call may be wrong. Germline CDR1 reads SGHTA; CDR2 reads FQGNSA. The CDR3 consists of 15 residues. CDR3 in DNA: TGTGCCAGCAGCCGGTACGGACAGGGGCCTTACGAGCAGTACTTC. Protein sequence: CASSRYGQGPYEQYF.

This sequence joins TRBV6-6 and TRBJ2-1, with 8 bases lining up with TRBD2. The CDR3 loop spans 15 amino acids. Germline CDR1 and CDR2: MNHNY and SVGAGI (reference sequence). J lost 3 bases, V lost 2 bases, and 3 bases had no gene match. This chain's CDR3 is CASSYPGGDYNEQFF. In nucleotides, the CDR3 is TGTGCCAGCAGTTACCCGGGAGGGGACTACAATGAGCAGTTCTTC.

This sequence joins TRBV15 and TRBJ2-1, with D possibly being TRBD1 or TRBD2 (5 bases each). The V gene's germline CDR1 is LNHNV and CDR2 YYDKDF (reference sequence). The CDR3 length is 13 residues. Between the trimmed V and J ends, which lost 5 bases and 0 bases, there was a span of 5 bases. CDR3 amino acids: CATSGGSYNEQFF. CDR3 nucleotides: TGTGCCACCAGCGGGGGCTCCTACAATGAGCAGTTCTTC.